Listed here are 32 T cell receptor beta chains from one sample, sequenced in a study of naive and memory T cell subsets. Two oligonucleotides, mixed equimolar, formed the beta constant-region primer covering TRBC1 and TRBC2. Ligated cDNA was amplified by four rounds of PCR with nested alpha and beta constant-region primers and SP2. TCRdb used MiXCR to reprocess the UMI-ligation and nested PCR reads, holding one entry per CDR3 protein. The table includes 17,000 or so distinct CDR3 sequences, roughly 9% detected once. The specimen was central memory CD8+ T cells from blood. The source is a human donor in good health.

This clonotype was recorded many times. The V and J genes are TRBV15 and TRBJ2-1, with D uncertain. Germline-derived CDR1 and CDR2 are LNHNV and YYDKDF (reference sequence). The CDR3 spans 17 residues. Between the trimmed V and J ends, which lost 0 bases and 0 bases, there was a span of 12 bases. The CDR3 sequence is CATSREMKAASYNEQFF. The CDR3 coding sequence is TGTGCCACCAGCAGAGAAATGAAGGCGGCCTCCTACAATGAGCAGTTCTTC. The full variable domain, in which reference TRBV15 and TRBJ2-1 provide the parts outside the CDR3, is DAMVIQNPRYQVTQFGKPVTLSCSQTLNHNVMYWYQQKSSQAPKLLFHYYDKDFNNEADTPDNFQSRRPNTSFCFLDIRSPGLGDTAMYLCATSREMKAASYNEQFFGPGTRLTVL.

This clonotype ranks as medium-sized. This chain connects TRBV4-3 to TRBJ1-2; TRBD1 is a possible D gene (5 bases). CDR3 size: 15 residues. Germline V gene data show CDR1 as LGHNA and CDR2 as YSLEER. V dropped 1 base and J dropped 4 bases, with 13 bases sitting between them. CDR3 coding DNA: TGCGCCAGCAGCCAAGTTGGTTCAGGGACCTATGGCTACACCTTC. Translating it yields CASSQVGSGTYGYTF.

Comments on this clonotype: Relative to the germline gene, one junction end is altered; a read error may explain this. The chain combines TRBV4-3 with TRBJ2-3; D gene uncertain. The CDR3 spans 14 residues. The germline CDR1 and CDR2 sequences are LGHNA and YSLEER. As DNA, the CDR3 is TGCGCCAGCAGCCAAGGGGTGAGCACAGATGCGCAGTATTTT. Protein sequence: CASSQGVSTDAQYF.

This clonotype has only a few counts. The V call is TRBV20-1, the J call TRBJ2-7, with 11 bases that match TRBD2. The junction had 7 bases not matched to a gene; V was cut back by 6 bases and J by 3 bases. This CDR3 comprises 14 residues. The germline V gene encodes CDR1 DFQATT and CDR2 SNEGSKA (reference sequence). DNA of the CDR3: TGCAGTGCCCCGGGACTAGCGGAGAACTACGAGCAGTACTTC. This codes for CSAPGLAENYEQYF.

The chain is built from TRBV4-2 and TRBJ2-7, with D unclear. The CDR3 contains 13 residues. V was shortened by 4 bases and J by 6 bases, with 13 bases between the two germline ends. CDR1 is LGHNA, CDR2 YNFKEQ, per germline. CDR3: CASSPTTGREQYF. As DNA, the CDR3 is TGTGCCAGCAGCCCTACCACCGGGCGCGAGCAGTACTTC.

The V and J genes are TRBV7-9 and TRBJ2-3; D perhaps matches TRBD1 (7 bases). This CDR3 is built from 16 residues. In germline, CDR1 is SEHNR, CDR2 FQNEAQ (reference sequence). Trimming shortened V by 6 bases and J by 6 bases, and 22 bases separated the two germline ends. CDR3 in DNA: TGTGCCAGCAGACCGCCGACAGGGAGGTTTGCGGATACGCAGTATTTT. Its protein is CASRPPTGRFADTQYF.

At least ten counts were recorded for this clonotype. The genes are TRBV6-4 and TRBJ2-3, with 7 bases that match TRBD1. The CDR3 has 15 residues. Germline trimming cut 2 bases from V and 1 base from J; bases unmatched to any gene: 3. The V gene's germline CDR1 is MRHNA and CDR2 SNTAGT. The CDR3 region has the DNA TGTGCCAGCAGTGACGGCACAGGGGGCACAGATACGCAGTATTTT. Its protein product is CASSDGTGGTDTQYF.

The table lists this clonotype with many counts. V usage is TRBV6-5 and J usage is TRBJ1-1; the D gene is possibly TRBD1 (5 bases). Germline V gene data show CDR1 as MNHEY and CDR2 as SVGAGI. Trimming left V 6 bases short and J 3 bases short, with 14 bases between. The CDR3 loop spans 14 amino acids. The CDR3 sequence: CASSFVVGDTEAFF. The CDR3, as DNA: TGTGCCAGCAGCTTCGTTGTAGGGGACACTGAAGCTTTCTTT.

This chain links TRBV6-6 with TRBJ1-1; perhaps TRBD1 as D (5 bases). This CDR3 comprises 11 residues. Germline CDR1 reads MNHNY; CDR2 reads SVGAGI (reference sequence). Trimming stripped 7 bases from V and 7 bases from J, with 10 bases between. CDR3 coding DNA: TGTGCCAGCACCCAGGGTAATGAAGCTTTCTTT. Translated: CASTQGNEAFF.

In its sample, this clonotype was seen a few times. The chain has TRBV6-6 and TRBJ1-4; possible D gene TRBD1, 5 bases. Trimming removed 7 bases at V and 7 bases at J, with 13 bases between. The germline V gene encodes CDR1 MNHNY and CDR2 SVGAGI (reference sequence). The CDR3 consists of 13 residues. DNA of the CDR3: TGTGCCAGCAACGACAGAGACACTGAAAAACTGTTTTTT. Residues: CASNDRDTEKLFF.

This clonotype was seen repeatedly, ten times or more. The V call is TRBV6-1, the J call TRBJ2-5; D possibly corresponds to TRBD2 (6 bases). The V and J ends lost 3 bases and 1 base respectively, with 9 bases between them. The CDR3 length is 14 residues. Germline V lookup: CDR1 MNHNS, CDR2 SASEGT. The CDR3 sequence is CASSELGGQETQYF. The DNA for the CDR3 is TGTGCCAGCAGTGAGTTGGGGGGCCAAGAGACCCAGTACTTC.

The chain links TRBV20-1 to TRBJ1-3; D gene uncertain. V lost 0 bases, J lost 0 bases, and 12 bases lay in between. Germline lookup yields CDR1 DFQATT and CDR2 SNEGSKA (reference sequence). The CDR3 has 16 amino acids. CDR3 in DNA: TGCAGTGCTAGAGATCTGGAGGGCCTCTCTGGAAACACCATATATTTT. Translating it yields CSARDLEGLSGNTIYF.

This clonotype was recorded at least ten times. Sequence at one end of the junction differs from germline and may be a read error. The chain uses TRBV7-2 and TRBJ2-7, with D possibly TRBD1 on 5 matching bases. This CDR3 region has 11 residues. From germline, CDR1 is SGHTA and CDR2 FQGNSA. CDR3 amino acids: CASSWGRSWDF. The CDR3 DNA is TGTGCCAGCAGCTGGGGCCGGTCCTGGGACTTC. The variable domain in full, completed from reference TRBV7-2 and TRBJ2-7, reads GAGVSQSPSNKVTEKGKDVELRCDPISGHTALYWYRQSLGQGLEFLIYFQGNSAPDKSGLPSDRFSAERTGGSVSTLTIQRTQQEDSAVYLCASSWGRSWDFGPGTRLTVT.

The V gene is TRBV6-2 or TRBV6-3, the J gene TRBJ2-5; perhaps TRBD1 as D (6 bases). CDR3 length: 14 amino acids. Germline V gene lookup returns CDR1 MNHEY and CDR2 SVGEGT. Between the trimmed V and J ends, which lost 0 bases and 9 bases, there was a span of 14 bases. DNA for the CDR3: TGTGCCAGCAGTTACTCGGACCTCAGGGGTGCCCAGTACTTC. Residues: CASSYSDLRGAQYF.

This clonotype was recorded many times. The V gene is TRBV9, the J gene TRBJ2-2; D possibly matches TRBD1 or TRBD2 (5 bases each). Germline assignment: CDR1 SGDLS and CDR2 YYNGEE. The CDR3 has 15 residues. The germline V and J ends were trimmed by 0 bases and 4 bases, with 10 bases remaining between them. CDR3 nucleotide sequence: TGTGCCAGCAGCGTAGCAGGGAGTAGCACCGGGGAGCTGTTTTTT. It specifies CASSVAGSSTGELFF.

At least ten counts were recorded for this clonotype. J is TRBJ2-3 and V is TRBV9, with D maybe TRBD2 (6 bases). The V end lost 0 bases, the J end lost 1 base, and 15 bases lay between the germline ends. CDR3 length: 17 amino acids. Germline V lookup: CDR1 SGDLS, CDR2 YYNGEE. CDR3 loop: CASSVEVSGYGTDTQYF. DNA for the CDR3: TGTGCCAGCAGCGTAGAGGTTAGCGGTTACGGCACAGATACGCAGTATTTT.

This clonotype has a count of ten or more. This sequence joins TRBV20-1 and TRBJ2-3; 7 bases line up with TRBD2. CDR1 and CDR2 from the germline V gene are DFQATT and SNEGSKA (reference sequence). Trimming at V came to 5 bases and at J to 3 bases, leaving 17 bases not matched to a gene. The CDR3 loop spans 17 amino acids. The CDR3 coding sequence is TGCAGTGCTGACTGGGGGGAGGGACTGGTGGGGACAGATACGCAGTATTTT. It translates to CSADWGEGLVGTDTQYF.

The chain recombines TRBV6-4 with TRBJ2-3; TRBD1 might be the D (5 bases). The CDR3 is 14 amino acids. V gave up 3 bases and J gave up 6 bases, with 13 bases separating them. Germline CDR1 is MRHNA and CDR2 is SNTAGT. In nucleotides, the CDR3 is TGTGCCAGCAGTGAAACGTCAGGGTCCGATACGCAGTATTTT. As protein: CASSETSGSDTQYF.

This clonotype was detected only a few times. The chain is built from TRBV19 and TRBJ1-5, with a weak D call TRBD1 (6 bases). The germline CDR1 and CDR2 sequences are LNHDA and SQIVND (reference sequence). Trimming cost V 4 bases and J 5 bases, with 12 bases left between them. This CDR3 contains 14 residues. The CDR3 loop is CASSKGGGHQPQHF. The CDR3 DNA reads TGTGCCAGTAGTAAGGGAGGGGGGCATCAGCCCCAGCATTTT. Complete variable domain (other parts from reference TRBV19 and TRBJ1-5): DGGITQSPKYLFRKEGQNVTLSCEQNLNHDAMYWYRQDPGQGLRLIYYSQIVNDFQKGDIAEGYSVSREKKESFPLTVTSAQKNPTAFYLCASSKGGGHQPQHFGDGTRLSIL.

The chain recombines TRBV27 with TRBJ2-7, with 10 bases aligning to TRBD2. In germline, CDR1 is MNHEY, CDR2 SMNVEV (reference sequence). The junction had 8 bases not matched to a gene; V was cut back by 0 bases and J by 9 bases. This CDR3 comprises 15 residues. DNA for the CDR3: TGTGCCAGCAGTTTATCAGCGGGGGGGAGGAACGTGCAGTACTTC. Its protein is CASSLSAGGRNVQYF.

This clonotype turned up a few times. The V gene is TRBV7-2, the J gene TRBJ2-7; D ambiguous. The CDR3 has 11 residues. In germline, CDR1 is SGHTA, CDR2 FQGNSA. Trimming took off 5 bases at V and 0 bases at J, with 2 bases between the two ends. This CDR3 reads CASSASYEQYF. CDR3 coding DNA: TGTGCCAGCAGCGCCTCCTACGAGCAGTACTTC.

This clonotype has a count of ten or more. The genes are TRBV6-2 or TRBV6-3 and TRBJ2-6; D could derive from TRBD1 or TRBD2 (5 bases each). V lost 0 bases to trimming and J lost 2 bases, with 5 bases between them. In germline, CDR1 is MNHEY, CDR2 SVGEGT. This CDR3 comprises 15 residues. CDR3 DNA: TGTGCCAGCAGTTACTCGGGGGCTGGGGCCAACGTCCTGACTTTC. Its protein product is CASSYSGAGANVLTF.

This clonotype has a count of ten or more. This sequence joins TRBV7-9 and TRBJ2-7, with 11 bases that match TRBD1. Per germline, CDR1 SEHNR and CDR2 FQNEAQ (reference sequence). Trimming cost V 2 bases and J 4 bases; bases outside gene matches: 7. This CDR3 has 16 amino acids. The CDR3 region is CASSLSRDRGSYEQYF. The CDR3 DNA is TGTGCCAGCAGCTTATCCCGGGACAGGGGGTCTTACGAGCAGTACTTC.

This clonotype was counted ten times or more. The gene calls are TRBV4-2 and TRBJ2-3, with TRBD2 matching over 14 bases. Germline lookup yields CDR1 LGHNA and CDR2 YNFKEQ. Trimming took 3 bases from V and 4 from J; bases not matched to a gene: 0. This CDR3 is 15 amino acids long. This CDR3 is CASSQTSGGADTQYF. In DNA, the CDR3 is TGTGCCAGCAGCCAGACTAGCGGGGGGGCAGATACGCAGTATTTT.

This clonotype is medium-sized (0.01 to 0.1%) in the sample. The chain uses TRBV20-1 and TRBJ2-1; TRBD1 might be the D (6 bases). The CDR3 runs 17 residues. The V gene's germline CDR1 is DFQATT and CDR2 SNEGSKA (reference sequence). With 6 bases removed from V and 0 bases from J, the gap between germline ends came to 21 bases. Written as DNA, the CDR3 is TGCAGTGCGGTAGGATATAACAGGGAGAGCTCCTACAATGAGCAGTTCTTC. This sequence encodes CSAVGYNRESSYNEQFF.

This clonotype has only a few counts. J is TRBJ2-2 and V is TRBV24-1, with D perhaps matching TRBD1 (5 bases). CDR1 and CDR2 from the germline V gene are KGHDR and SFDVKD. The CDR3 is made up of 16 amino acids. V lost 2 bases and J lost 4, with 13 bases in between. CDR3 coding DNA: TGTGCCACCAGTGATTCGGCCCGACAGACCACCGGGGAGCTGTTTTTT. It is translated as CATSDSARQTTGELFF.

This clonotype has only a few counts. The V gene is TRBV4-1, the J gene TRBJ2-5, with 8 bases identical to TRBD2. CDR1 is MGHRA and CDR2 is YSYEKL in the germline V gene. V shed 0 bases and J 0 bases; nucleotides not matched to a gene: 3. This CDR3 has 16 amino acids. Here the CDR3 DNA reads TGCGCCAGCAGCCAAGAGGTAGCGGGGTACCAAGAGACCCAGTACTTC. Protein sequence: CASSQEVAGYQETQYF.

This clonotype showed up many times. V is TRBV20-1 and J is TRBJ2-7, with D unclear. This CDR3 spans 13 amino acids. V was clipped by 1 base and J by 5 bases, with 12 bases between them. The germline CDR1 and CDR2 sequences are DFQATT and SNEGSKA (reference sequence). This chain's CDR3 is CSARVIAGHEQYF. The CDR3, as DNA: TGCAGTGCTAGAGTCATCGCCGGGCACGAGCAGTACTTC.

This clonotype has only one observation. The rearrangement uses TRBV30 and TRBJ2-7; 7 bases match TRBD1. The CDR3 totals 16 residues. After removal of 3 bases from V and 4 bases from J, the junction contained 15 bases not matched to a gene. The germline V gene encodes CDR1 GTSNPN and CDR2 SVGIG (reference sequence). DNA for the CDR3: TGTGCCTGGAGCCCGGGGTTGGGGACAGCCTATTACGAGCAGTACTTC. Translating gives CAWSPGLGTAYYEQYF.

This clonotype was seen many times. The chain couples TRBV10-2 to TRBJ2-7, with 8 bases identical to TRBD1. CDR1 and CDR2 from the germline V gene are WSHSY and SAAADI. Trimming cost V 7 bases and J 4 bases; bases outside gene matches: 6. This CDR3 is 13 amino acids long. The CDR3 here is CASTGGDGYEQYF. As DNA, the CDR3 is TGCGCCAGCACAGGGGGCGATGGTTACGAGCAGTACTTC.

Ten or more counts support this clonotype. V usage is TRBV4-3 and J usage is TRBJ2-3; D perhaps matches TRBD2 (6 bases). Germline loops: CDR1 LGHNA, CDR2 YSLEER. The CDR3 is 14 residues long. Trimming removed 1 base at V and 4 bases at J, with 9 bases between. CDR3 sequence reads: CASSQAGEADTQYF. Here the CDR3 DNA reads TGCGCCAGCAGCCAAGCGGGAGAGGCAGATACGCAGTATTTT.

The CDR3 DNA reads TGCAGTGCTAGCCACGGATCGACTAGTCTCCCTTTGCCAGTTTACGAGCAGTACTTC. It translates to CSASHGSTSLPLPVYEQYF. The V call is TRBV20-1, the J call TRBJ2-7, with D perhaps matching TRBD2 (6 bases). With 3 bases removed from V and 4 bases from J, the gap between germline ends came to 31 bases. The germline gives CDR1 DFQATT, CDR2 SNEGSKA (reference sequence). CDR3 length: 19 residues.